Below are 21 T cell receptor beta chains sequenced from a single sample in a study of spatial heterogeneity in lung cancer. Time point here: sample taken at primary tumor resection. One entry per CDR3 protein, called by TCRdb with MiXCR from the 5' RACE reads. The sample has about 38,000 distinct CDR3 sequences, roughly 8% seen once; the top ten hold about 26%. Sequenced here: PBMCs, sampled at surgery. The receptors derive from a male donor with early-stage non-small cell lung cancer.

There are many counts of this clonotype. The chain employs TRBV6-5 and TRBJ1-3; no clear D. V gave up 5 bases and J gave up 0 bases, with 8 bases separating them. In germline, CDR1 is MNHEY, CDR2 SVGAGI. This CDR3 comprises 14 residues. CDR3 DNA: TGTGCCAGCAGTCCCGAGGCCTCTGGAAACACCATATATTTT. It codes for CASSPEASGNTIYF.

There are many counts of this clonotype. The chain links TRBV10-3 to TRBJ2-3; tentatively, D is TRBD2 (6 bases). CDR1 is ENHRY and CDR2 is SYGVKD in the germline V gene. This CDR3 spans 14 amino acids. Deletions cut 3 bases from V and 2 bases from J, with 9 bases between. The CDR3 DNA follows: TGTGCCATCAGTGAACGACTAGACACAGATACGCAGTATTTT. This sequence encodes CAISERLDTDTQYF.

This clonotype was recorded at least ten times. This chain joins TRBV7-9 and TRBJ2-7; 13 positions agree with TRBD2. This CDR3 is built from 14 residues. The germline V gene encodes CDR1 SEHNR and CDR2 FQNEAQ (reference sequence). Losses at the gene ends were 4 bases for V and 4 bases for J; bases not matched to a gene: 1. The CDR3 is CASSSGLAGYEQYV. The CDR3 bases are TGTGCCAGCAGCTCGGGACTAGCGGGATACGAGCAGTACGTC.

As regards this clonotype: Since a much larger clone is just one base distant, this may be a read error. The chain employs TRBV24-1 and TRBJ2-5; TRBD2 matches at 10 bases. The germline gives CDR1 KGHDR, CDR2 SFDVKD. The ends lost 0 bases at V and 9 bases at J; junction bases unmatched: 12. The CDR3 length is 17 residues. The CDR3 here is CATSDLSSGSPLESQYF. The CDR3 DNA sequence: TGTGCCACCAGTGATTTGTCTAGCGGGAGCCCCTTGGAGTCCCAGTACTTC.

This clonotype was counted at least ten times. V gene TRBV12-3 or TRBV12-4 combines with J gene TRBJ2-1; 10 nucleotides line up with TRBD2. Germline trimming cut 1 base from V and 7 bases from J; bases unmatched to any gene: 10. The CDR3 covers 17 residues. The DNA for the CDR3 is TGTGCCAGCAGTTTAGGAAGAGCGGGGGGGCCAGGAAATGAGCAGTTCTTC. Its protein is CASSLGRAGGPGNEQFF.

In its sample, this clonotype was seen many times. The V gene is TRBV12-3 or TRBV12-4, the J gene TRBJ1-6; 7 positions match TRBD1. The length of the CDR3 is 15 residues. V was clipped by 3 bases and J by 4 bases; unmatched bases: 3. CDR3 coding DNA: TGTGCCAGCAGTTTCGAGACAGGGTATAATTCACCCCTCCACTTT. Protein: CASSFETGYNSPLHF.

The CDR3 sequence is CASSLETRGSSEQFF. As DNA, the CDR3 is TGTGCCAGCAGCTTAGAGACCAGGGGGTCCAGTGAGCAGTTCTTC. The chain links TRBV7-6 to TRBJ2-1; 7 bases line up with TRBD1. This CDR3 is built from 15 residues. Germline values: CDR1 SGHVS, CDR2 FNYEAQ. With 1 base clipped from V and 9 bases from J, the junction kept 9 bases outside the gene matches.

The V and J genes are TRBV27 and TRBJ2-1; 8 nucleotides line up with TRBD2. Germline CDR1 reads MNHEY; CDR2 reads SMNVEV (reference sequence). J lost 4 bases, V lost 3 bases, and 11 bases had no gene match. The CDR3 contains 17 residues. Here the CDR3 reads CASSFPTGTRGYNEQFF. In DNA form, the CDR3 reads TGTGCCAGCAGTTTCCCGACCGGGACTAGAGGGTACAATGAGCAGTTCTTC.

The chain combines TRBV15 with TRBJ1-1, with a tentative D call TRBD1 (5 bases). V lost 0 bases to trimming and J lost 11 bases, with 13 bases between them. Germline V CDR1 and CDR2: LNHNV, YYDKDF (reference sequence). The CDR3 is 13 amino acids. The CDR3 DNA is TGTGCCACCAGCAGAGATGACAGTGGGAAGGCTTTCTTT. Protein: CATSRDDSGKAFF.

There are many counts of this clonotype. J is TRBJ2-3 and V is TRBV12-3 or TRBV12-4; D might be TRBD2 (6 bases). V was pared by 2 bases and J by 1 base, with 10 bases between. The CDR3 spans 15 residues. The CDR3 is CASSLWERGTDTQYF. CDR3 DNA: TGTGCCAGCAGTTTATGGGAGCGGGGCACAGATACGCAGTATTTT.

This clonotype was observed at least ten times. The V gene is TRBV6-4, the J gene TRBJ2-1; 7 bases fit TRBD2. Germline trimming cut 4 bases from V and 5 bases from J; bases unmatched to any gene: 17. Germline V gene sequence: CDR1 MRHNA, CDR2 SNTAGT. The CDR3 has 18 residues. CDR3 sequence: CASSALAVLGGLHNEQFF. In nucleotides, the CDR3 is TGTGCCAGCAGTGCCCTAGCGGTCCTGGGAGGGCTGCACAATGAGCAGTTCTTC.

There are a few counts of this clonotype. The chain employs TRBV24-1 and TRBJ2-2, with D tentatively TRBD2 (5 bases). The CDR3 has 17 amino acids. V was pared by 4 bases and J by 2 bases, with 16 bases between. Germline assignment: CDR1 KGHDR and CDR2 SFDVKD. CDR3 DNA sequence: TGTGCCACCAGTGAACTGGGTCGGGGTTACAACACCGGGGAGCTGTTTTTT. Protein product: CATSELGRGYNTGELFF.

This clonotype was observed a few times. The CDR3 DNA reads TGTGCCAGCAGCTCCCCCTGGGTCGGCAGCTTGAACTATGGCTACACCTTC. Protein: CASSSPWVGSLNYGYTF. This chain uses TRBV7-8 with TRBJ1-2, with D unclear. CDR3 length equals 17 residues. V lost 4 bases and J 2 bases, leaving 20 bases between the germline ends. Germline V gives CDR1 SGHVS, CDR2 FQNEAQ.

This clonotype was counted ten times or more. This chain connects TRBV12-3 or TRBV12-4 to TRBJ2-5, with 7 nucleotides matching TRBD2. This CDR3 has 12 residues. The trim removed 8 bases at V and 0 bases at J, leaving 0 bases unmatched. CDR3: CASGGDQETQYF. As DNA, the CDR3 is TGTGCCAGCGGGGGGGACCAAGAGACCCAGTACTTC.

Ten or more counts support this clonotype. This chain connects TRBV5-1 to TRBJ2-3, with D possibly matching TRBD2 (5 bases). V was pared by 0 bases and J by 6 bases, with 14 bases between. Germline CDR1 is SGHRS and CDR2 is YFSETQ. The CDR3 has 15 amino acids. The CDR3 region has the DNA TGCGCCAGCAGCTTGGAAGGACCGTGGAGGGATACGCAGTATTTT. It yields the protein CASSLEGPWRDTQYF.

This clonotype was counted at least ten times. The chain couples TRBV7-9 to TRBJ2-1; 9 bases line up with TRBD2. The CDR3 consists of 17 residues. V lost 4 bases and J lost 10; bases outside the gene matches: 17. Germline V gives CDR1 SEHNR, CDR2 FQNEAQ (reference sequence). CDR3 in amino acids: CASSSPQGAGGRLEQFF. CDR3 sequence (DNA): TGTGCCAGCAGCTCCCCTCAAGGAGCGGGAGGCCGTCTGGAGCAGTTCTTC.

This clonotype was found many times. This chain links TRBV24-1 with TRBJ1-4, with 7 bases that match TRBD1. CDR3 size: 15 residues. J was trimmed by 2 bases and V by 12 bases; bases with no gene match: 11. In germline, CDR1 is KGHDR, CDR2 SFDVKD. CDR3: CAAESQGGTNEKLFF. CDR3 in DNA: TGTGCCGCCGAAAGCCAGGGGGGGACTAATGAAAAACTGTTTTTT.

This clonotype was recorded a few times. The rearrangement links TRBV11-2 to TRBJ2-1; D remains ambiguous. CDR3 length: 11 residues. Germline CDR1 reads SGHAT; CDR2 reads FQNNGV. The V end lost 2 bases, the J end lost 16 bases, and 12 bases lay between the germline ends. The CDR3 nucleotides are TGTGCCAGCAGCTTATCCGTAGGGCTTTTCTTC. It specifies CASSLSVGLFF.

This clonotype appeared many times. The V gene is TRBV6-2 or TRBV6-3, the J gene TRBJ2-7; D may match TRBD1 or TRBD2 (5 bases each). The V gene's germline CDR1 is MNHEY and CDR2 SVGEGT. V gave up 5 bases and J gave up 3 bases, with 14 bases separating them. The CDR3 contains 14 residues. The CDR3 region is CASSRGRTNYEQYV. Here the CDR3 DNA reads TGTGCCAGCAGTAGGGGACGGACCAACTACGAGCAGTACGTC.

This clonotype was found many times. The chain joins TRBV6-4 to TRBJ1-1; D gene ambiguous. This CDR3 is 13 amino acids long. The germline V and J ends were trimmed by 5 bases and 5 bases, with 12 bases remaining between them. Germline V gene sequence: CDR1 MRHNA, CDR2 SNTAGT. CDR3 protein: CASSSDGGTEAFF. In DNA, the CDR3 is TGTGCCAGCAGTTCGGACGGCGGGACTGAAGCTTTCTTT.

This chain uses TRBV12-3 or TRBV12-4 with TRBJ2-7; D may be TRBD2 (5 bases). The CDR3 extends over 14 amino acids. Trimming shortened V by 5 bases and J by 4 bases, and 15 bases separated the two germline ends. The CDR3, as DNA: TGTGCCAGCAGTCTCCGTGGGGAGAGTTACGAGCAGTACGTC. Its translation is CASSLRGESYEQYV.